Detailed here is one TCR beta chain. This specimen belongs to a study of blood T cell repertoires in COVID-19. About the study: PBMCs, B-cell-depleted T cells, or T cells were the source of the cDNA or gDNA that made up the material.

Per the original data handling: Estimation of nucleated cell counts relied on the amplification of reference gene primers. Produced via immunoSEQ multiplex PCR; TCRdb's table is partial and in-frame only. V, J and clone size are taken as reported in that table, and D and trimming were inferred from the DNA itself. The sample carries about 150,000 clones, about 80% recorded once. CDR3 size: 16 residues. V gave up 4 bases and J gave up 9 bases; unmatched junction bases: 6. CDR1 is MNHEY and CDR2 is SMNVEV in the germline V gene (reference sequence). The V call is TRBV27, the J call TRBJ2-1; 16 bases line up with TRBD2. Sequenced input: peripheral blood. This clonotype originated in a woman aged 55-69 years with acute or convalescent COVID-19. The CDR3 sequence is CASSYLGLAGGREQFF. The CDR3 bases are TGTGCCAGCAGTTACCTGGGACTAGCGGGGGGGCGTGAGCAGTTCTTC.